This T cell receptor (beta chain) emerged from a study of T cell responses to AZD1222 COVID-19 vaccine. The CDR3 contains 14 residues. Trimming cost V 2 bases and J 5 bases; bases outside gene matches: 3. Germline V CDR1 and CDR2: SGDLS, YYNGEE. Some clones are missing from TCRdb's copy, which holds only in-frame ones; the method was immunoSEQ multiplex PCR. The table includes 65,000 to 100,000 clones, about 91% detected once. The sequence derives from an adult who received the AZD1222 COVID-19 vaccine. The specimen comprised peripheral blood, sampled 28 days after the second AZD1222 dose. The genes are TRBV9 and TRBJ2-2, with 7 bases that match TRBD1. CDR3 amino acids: CASSVQQGTGELFF. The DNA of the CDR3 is TGTGCCAGCAGCGTCCAACAGGGGACCGGGGAGCTGTTTTTT. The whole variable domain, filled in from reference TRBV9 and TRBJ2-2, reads DSGVTQTPKHLITATGQRVTLRCSPRSGDLSVYWYQQSLDQGLQFLIQYYNGEERAKGNILERFSAQQFPDLHSELNLSSLELGDSALYFCASSVQQGTGELFFGEGSRLTVL.